The 19 T cell receptor beta chains reported below all come from one sample, sequenced in a study of blood T cell repertoires in COVID-19. Assay used: immunoSEQ multiplex PCR; TCRdb lists only in-frame clones, some missing. This table holds fewer than 400,000 clones, roughly 89% found once. What was sequenced was PBMCs or T cells enriched from blood (not recorded which). The receptors here all came from a woman aged 50 to 65 who had recovered from COVID-19.

The chain employs TRBV6-5 and TRBJ2-7; D call uncertain. Per the germline V gene, CDR1 is MNHEY and CDR2 is SVGAGI. This CDR3 is 11 amino acids long. Trimming removed 3 bases at V and 7 bases at J, with 7 bases between. The CDR3 is CASSYQMEQYF. Written as DNA, the CDR3 is TGTGCCAGCAGTTATCAAATGGAGCAGTACTTC.

The rearrangement links TRBV7-3 to TRBJ1-1; weak D call: TRBD1 (6 bases). V was trimmed by 5 bases and J by 4 bases, leaving 17 bases between them. In germline, CDR1 is SGHTA, CDR2 FQGTGA. This CDR3 spans 15 amino acids. The CDR3 DNA reads TGTGCCAGCAGCCCTCAGGGGTCGGAGTCCACTGAAGCTTTCTTT. Its translation: CASSPQGSESTEAFF.

The V and J genes are TRBV7-9 and TRBJ1-5; D uncertain. V was clipped by 1 base and J by 7 bases, with 14 bases between them. Germline V gene sequence: CDR1 SEHNR, CDR2 FQNEAQ (reference sequence). The CDR3 is 15 amino acids. The CDR3 DNA is TGTGCCAGCAGCTTAGGATGGAGTGGGTCCCAGCCCCAGCATTTT. Its translation is CASSLGWSGSQPQHF.

This chain connects TRBV6-5 to TRBJ2-7; D is perhaps TRBD2 (5 bases). CDR1 is MNHEY and CDR2 is SVGAGI in the germline V gene. Between the trimmed V and J ends, which lost 0 bases and 7 bases, there was a span of 13 bases. This CDR3 is built from 14 residues. The CDR3 protein is CASSYSRESGEQYF. In nucleotides, the CDR3 is TGTGCCAGCAGTTACTCTCGAGAATCGGGGGAGCAGTACTTC.

This clone was observed a handful of times. V and J are TRBV7-2 and TRBJ2-4; possibly TRBD2 for D (6 bases). CDR1 and CDR2 (germline): SGHTA, FQGNSA. There are 15 residues in the CDR3. Between the trimmed V and J ends, which lost 0 bases and 4 bases, there was a span of 10 bases. CDR3 in amino acids: CASSLAGGNKNIQYF. The CDR3 DNA reads as TGTGCCAGCAGCTTAGCGGGGGGTAATAAAAACATTCAGTACTTC.

This chain joins TRBV18 and TRBJ2-1, with TRBD2 as a possible D gene (6 bases). Trimming took 3 bases from V and 4 from J, leaving 19 bases between them. Per germline, CDR1 KGHSH and CDR2 LQKENI. This CDR3 spans 17 amino acids. CDR3 nucleotides: TGTGCCAGCTCACCGGCTAGCGCAGCTCGGTGGTACAATGAGCAGTTCTTC. Translating it yields CASSPASAARWYNEQFF.

This chain's CDR3 is CASSPDREAPFF. CDR3 sequence (DNA): TGTGCCAGCAGCCCGGACAGGGAGGCCCCTTTCTTT. The chain couples TRBV28 to TRBJ1-1; 8 bases are a match to TRBD1. The CDR3 is 12 amino acids. Germline V gene lookup returns CDR1 MDHEN and CDR2 SYDVKM. The V and J ends lost 6 bases and 12 bases, in that order; junction bases with no gene match: 9. Variable domain in full (rest from reference TRBV28 and TRBJ1-1): DVKVTQSSRYLVKRTGEKVFLECVQDMDHENMFWYRQDPGLGLRLIYFSYDVKMKEKGDIPEGYSVSREKKERFSLILESASTNQTSMYLCASSPDREAPFFGQGTRLTVV.

The chain has TRBV28 and TRBJ1-6; 9 bases map to TRBD1. The V gene's germline CDR1 is MDHEN and CDR2 SYDVKM. The CDR3 length is 14 residues. V was pared by 5 bases and J by 10 bases, with 6 bases of the junction left unmatched. CDR3 residues: CASSGQGPISPLHF. CDR3 sequence (DNA): TGTGCCAGCAGTGGACAGGGGCCTATATCACCCCTCCACTTT.

The chain links TRBV3-1 (or the pseudogene TRBV3-2) to TRBJ1-1; D possibly corresponds to TRBD1 (6 bases). Trimming stripped 0 bases from V and 7 bases from J, with 15 bases between. This CDR3 has 15 residues. CDR1 and CDR2 (germline): LGHDT, YNNKEL (reference sequence). CDR3 sequence (DNA): TGTGCCAGCAGCCAAGATGGTCAGGGGTACGGTGAAGCTTTCTTT. Translating it yields CASSQDGQGYGEAFF.

The rearrangement uses TRBV2 and TRBJ2-3; 11 bases map to TRBD2. Germline V gene sequence: CDR1 SNHLY, CDR2 FYNNEI. The CDR3 is made up of 16 amino acids. V trimming: 2 bases; J trimming: 7 bases; junction bases outside the gene matches: 8. CDR3 protein: CASSEWTTSGGNTQYF. DNA of the CDR3: TGTGCCAGCAGTGAATGGACCACTAGCGGGGGAAATACGCAGTATTTT.

The genes are TRBV18 and TRBJ1-4; no clear D gene. From germline, CDR1 is KGHSH and CDR2 LQKENI. The V end lost 2 bases, the J end lost 4 bases, and 14 bases lay between the germline ends. The CDR3 has 16 amino acids. The CDR3 reads CASSPVRGGSNEKLFF. Here the CDR3 DNA reads TGTGCCAGCTCACCAGTAAGAGGTGGGAGTAATGAAAAACTGTTTTTT.

This clone was recorded a few times. The rearrangement joins TRBV10-3 to TRBJ2-7; possibly TRBD1 for D (5 bases). Germline CDR1 ENHRY, CDR2 SYGVKD. CDR3 length: 15 amino acids. The V and J ends lost 0 bases and 2 bases respectively, with 11 bases between them. CDR3 in amino acids: CAISESMGPPYEQYF. The DNA for the CDR3 is TGTGCCATCAGTGAGTCGATGGGGCCCCCCTACGAGCAGTACTTC.

The V call is TRBV27, the J call TRBJ1-4; 9 positions agree with TRBD1. The CDR3 sequence is 16 residues long. Unmatched junction bases numbered 9, after V lost 6 bases and J lost 4 bases. Germline CDR1 and CDR2: MNHEY and SMNVEV (reference sequence). CDR3 nucleotides: TGTGCCAGCAGCTCCGGGACAGGGACCTTTAATGAAAAACTGTTTTTT. It codes for CASSSGTGTFNEKLFF.

The chain employs TRBV7-9 and TRBJ2-1; D may be TRBD2 (6 bases). CDR3 length: 18 amino acids. Deletions cut 4 bases from V and 0 bases from J, with 19 bases between. Germline lookup yields CDR1 SEHNR and CDR2 FQNEAQ (reference sequence). The CDR3 region has the DNA TGTGCCAGCAGCTCACCCCTAACGGGGGTGGGCTCCTACAATGAGCAGTTCTTC. This sequence encodes CASSSPLTGVGSYNEQFF.

This clone came up once. The genes are TRBV7-9 and TRBJ1-5; D unresolved. CDR1 SEHNR and CDR2 FQNEAQ come from the germline V gene (reference sequence). The CDR3 is 16 amino acids. Trimming took 2 bases from V and 5 from J, leaving 16 bases between them. In DNA form, the CDR3 reads TGTGCCAGCAGCTTACAGGCCGGGAGTGGGGATCAGCCCCAGCATTTT. Residues: CASSLQAGSGDQPQHF.

The chain combines TRBV3-1 (or the pseudogene TRBV3-2) with TRBJ2-5; 11 bases are a match to TRBD1. In germline, CDR1 is LGHDT, CDR2 YNNKEL (reference sequence). The CDR3 has 18 residues. The J segment lost 5 bases and the V segment lost 3 bases, leaving 14 bases of the junction unmatched. CDR3 region: CASSHNSGTGGAPETQYF. The DNA for the CDR3 is TGTGCCAGCAGCCATAATAGCGGGACAGGGGGAGCTCCGGAGACCCAGTACTTC.

This chain joins TRBV5-6 and TRBJ1-2; TRBD1 matches 9 bases. The germline V gene encodes CDR1 SGHDT and CDR2 YYEEEE. V trimming: 3 bases; J trimming: 7 bases; junction bases outside the gene matches: 4. This CDR3 comprises 13 residues. The CDR3 spells CASSYTGQGGYTF. Here the CDR3 DNA reads TGTGCCAGCAGCTACACGGGACAGGGTGGCTACACCTTC.

The chain employs TRBV30 and TRBJ2-3, with unresolved D. The CDR3 contains 13 residues. Germline V gene lookup returns CDR1 GTSNPN and CDR2 SVGIG (reference sequence). The V end was cut by 3 bases, the J end by 0 bases, with 7 bases between. CDR3 sequence reads: CAWRLPSTDTQYF. The CDR3 region has the DNA TGTGCCTGGAGACTCCCTAGCACAGATACGCAGTATTTT.

The genes are TRBV10-3 and TRBJ1-3; TRBD1 agrees at 9 bases. Looked up from germline, CDR1 is ENHRY and CDR2 is SYGVKD. V dropped 10 bases and J dropped 5; count of bases not matched to a gene: 12. This CDR3 has 15 amino acids. CDR3 coding DNA: TGTGCCACCACCGGCTCGGACAGGGGAAGAAACACCATATATTTT. As protein: CATTGSDRGRNTIYF.